Listed below are T cell receptor beta chains from one sample, sequenced in a study of vaccination effects on CD4 cells after COVID-19. Which antigens these TCRs recognize remains unknown. Sequenced by immunoSEQ multiplex PCR; TCRdb stores in-frame clones only, minus some. The sample lists about 80,000 clones, more than 60% occurring once. The sequencing here drew on CD4+ T cells from PBMCs cultured with HCoV-OC43 spike peptides, taken after COVID-19 vaccination. The receptors come from a human donor who received a COVID-19 vaccine. The CDR3 runs from the conserved cysteine through the conserved F or W.

TRBV6-5	TRBJ2-6	15	CASSGGVTGANVLTF
TRBV5-1	TRBJ2-5	16	CASSRGLRQGGETQYF
TRBV5-5	TRBJ2-3	12	CASSGRADTQYF
TRBV2	TRBJ1-1	13	CASNGQGIAEAFF
TRBV5-1	TRBJ2-2	16	CASSSPTDGNTGELFF
TRBV30	TRBJ1-1	11	CAWSGWTEAFF
TRBV6-2/TRBV6-3	TRBJ1-2	11	CASSQGGGYTF
TRBV3-1/TRBV3-2	TRBJ2-4	16	CASSQMASGGGNIQYF
TRBV5-1	TRBJ1-3	16	CASSLGAGVSGNTIYF
TRBV5-1	TRBJ2-3	16	CASSLPSGGGQDTQYF
TRBV4-1	TRBJ1-2	15	CASSLTLTETNRYTF
TRBV6-6	TRBJ1-2	16	CASSRSGGMERGGYTF
TRBV6-6	TRBJ2-5	16	CASSSKRDRGIETQYF
TRBV30	TRBJ2-2	14	CAWKRGGYTGELFF
TRBV4-3	TRBJ2-3	15	CASSYGGGNTDTQYF
TRBV19	TRBJ2-2	16	CASSILSGGPTGELFF
TRBV12-5	TRBJ1-2	13	CASLGQGPLGYTF
TRBV24-1	TRBJ1-1	15	CATSESGSVTTEAFF
TRBV5-1	TRBJ2-5	14	CASRKTATQETQYF
TRBV7-2	TRBJ2-3	15	CASSLAGVSTDTQYF
TRBV18	TRBJ1-4	15	CASSPDRALNEKLFF
TRBV3-1/TRBV3-2	TRBJ1-4	16	CASSQDRFWRNEKLFF
TRBV3-1/TRBV3-2	TRBJ1-4	14	CASSPRTVSEKLFF
TRBV23-1	TRBJ1-2	16	CASSQATGVANYGYTF
TRBV6-5	TRBJ1-1	14	CATSLIVYNTEAFF
TRBV18	TRBJ1-2	15	CASSTLGRFNYGYTF
TRBV28	TRBJ2-5	13	CANSDRGQETQYF
TRBV5-1	TRBJ2-2	15	CASGLLAGTGGELFF
TRBV6-6	TRBJ1-1	13	CASVFPVGVEAFF
TRBV3-1/TRBV3-2	TRBJ1-6	16	CASSQVRDRDYSPLHF
TRBV5-5	TRBJ1-5	15	CASSLDPGGTQPQHF
TRBV9	TRBJ1-2	15	CASSVGGQGAYGYTF
TRBV5-1	TRBJ2-1	15	CASSLVSGAYNEQFF
TRBV4-3	TRBJ1-4	14	CASSAQGSHEKLFF
TRBV5-1	TRBJ2-3	16	CASSLVAGASTDTQYF
TRBV19	TRBJ1-3	16	CASSLPKGDSGNTIYF
TRBV10-3	TRBJ1-1	16	CAISERVGTGNTEAFF
TRBV19	TRBJ2-5	17	CASSIKGLAGGRETQYF
TRBV5-6	TRBJ1-5	15	CASSSNDRTNQPQHF
TRBV27	TRBJ1-2	13	CASSWRTFGGYTF
TRBV24-1	TRBJ2-2	16	CATSDLGTVGRGELFF
TRBV29-1	TRBJ1-5	13	CSVLSGSNQPQHF
TRBV4-1	TRBJ1-2	13	CASSRDTGYGYTF
TRBV6-5	TRBJ2-1	14	CASSYSGQYNEQFF
TRBV5-4	TRBJ1-2	15	CASSFSTITDYGYTF
TRBV6-5	TRBJ1-1	13	CASTQVWNTEAFF
TRBV18	TRBJ2-5	14	CASSPGTGRETQYF
TRBV7-9	TRBJ2-2	12	CASSLYVGELFF
TRBV5-1	TRBJ2-5	11	CASSGKETQYF
TRBV5-1	TRBJ1-2	13	CASRPTGNYGYTF
TRBV6-1	TRBJ1-2	12	CASSEGYYGYTF
TRBV10-3	TRBJ1-2	14	CAISGTVDVYGYTF
TRBV2	TRBJ1-2	17	CASSTPGQGLGNYGYTF
TRBV4-3	TRBJ1-5	15	CASSRGTGGEQPQHF
TRBV5-8	TRBJ2-1	16	CASPTSPISSYNEQFF